What follows are 24 T cell receptor beta chains derived from one specimen sequenced in a study of blood T cell repertoires in COVID-19. Produced via immunoSEQ multiplex PCR; TCRdb's table is partial and in-frame only. Of under 250,000 clones in the sample, around nine tenths are singletons; the top ten hold 18%. Sequencing was done on a sample of peripheral blood. These receptor sequences come from a man aged 45-65 years with COVID-19, enrolled during active disease.

The chain combines TRBV18 with TRBJ1-2, with 10 bases fitting TRBD1. This CDR3 has 15 residues. CDR1 KGHSH and CDR2 LQKENI come from the germline V gene. The V and J ends lost 3 bases and 4 bases, in that order; junction bases with no gene match: 5. The CDR3 spells CASSPAGTGVYGYTF. In DNA, the CDR3 is TGTGCCAGCTCACCTGCCGGGACAGGGGTCTATGGCTACACCTTC.

The gene calls are TRBV25-1 and TRBJ2-1; 12 bases are a match to TRBD2. Per germline, CDR1 MGHDK and CDR2 SYGVNS. CDR3 length equals 16 residues. V was pared by 3 bases and J by 3 bases, with 3 bases of the junction left unmatched. The CDR3 DNA sequence: TGTGCCAGCAGTGACTGGGGACTAGCGGGCTACAATGAGCAGTTCTTC. Translation gives CASSDWGLAGYNEQFF.

CDR3 in amino acids: CASSAPTGRYTEAFF. The DNA of the CDR3 is TGTGCCAGTAGTGCCCCGACAGGGAGGTACACTGAAGCTTTCTTT. V gene TRBV19 combines with J gene TRBJ1-1; 7 bases are shared with TRBD1. After removal of 5 bases from V and 3 bases from J, the junction contained 9 bases not matched to a gene. Germline assignment: CDR1 LNHDA and CDR2 SQIVND (reference sequence). The CDR3 covers 15 residues.

This clone was recorded a few times. J is TRBJ2-1 and V is TRBV10-1; 11 nucleotides line up with TRBD2. V dropped 3 bases and J dropped 7; count of bases not matched to a gene: 8. This CDR3 has 16 amino acids. Germline V CDR1 and CDR2: WNHNN, SYGVQD (reference sequence). The chain's CDR3 is CASSDPLAGEKNEQFF. The CDR3 DNA is TGCGCCAGCAGTGACCCACTAGCGGGAGAAAAGAATGAGCAGTTCTTC.

The chain links TRBV7-2 to TRBJ2-1; D remains ambiguous. The CDR3 has 12 residues. Germline CDR1 SGHTA, CDR2 FQGNSA. Trimming cost V 8 bases and J 2 bases, with 7 bases left between them. The CDR3 DNA is TGTGCCAGCGAACTCGCCTACAATGAGCAGTTCTTC. Translating gives CASELAYNEQFF.

The genes are TRBV5-1 and TRBJ2-1; perhaps TRBD2 as D (6 bases). This CDR3 is built from 14 residues. Germline loops: CDR1 SGHRS, CDR2 YFSETQ. V was clipped by 4 bases and J by 3 bases, with 11 bases between them. In DNA form, the CDR3 reads TGCGCCAGCAGCGCGGGGACCGACTACAATGAGCAGTTCTTC. Amino acid sequence: CASSAGTDYNEQFF.

This rearrangement joins TRBV18 to TRBJ2-6, with D unresolved. The V gene lost 5 bases and the J gene lost 0 bases, with 5 bases spanning the gap. Germline-derived CDR1 and CDR2 are KGHSH and LQKENI. The CDR3 is made up of 14 amino acids. CDR3 amino acids: CASSNSSGANVLTF. The CDR3 DNA sequence: TGTGCCAGCTCAAATAGCTCTGGGGCCAACGTCCTGACTTTC.

The rearrangement joins TRBV7-8 to TRBJ2-7, with TRBD2 matching over 7 bases. The V gene end was trimmed by 8 bases and the J gene end by 4 bases; junction bases not matched to a gene: 5. CDR1 and CDR2 from the germline V gene are SGHVS and FQNEAQ. The CDR3 is made up of 12 amino acids. In DNA form, the CDR3 reads TGTGCCAGCCGTCAGGGAGGGTACGAGCAGTACTTC. It specifies CASRQGGYEQYF. Filled out from reference TRBV7-8 and TRBJ2-7, the complete variable domain reads GAGVSQSPRYKVAKRGQDVALRCDPISGHVSLFWYQQALGQGPEFLTYFQNEAQLDKSGLPSDRFFAERPEGSVSTLKIQRTQQEDSAVYLCASRQGGYEQYFGPGTRLTVT.

This clone was observed a single time. This chain connects TRBV7-3 to TRBJ2-7; tentatively, D is TRBD2 (5 bases). The ends were cut back, 4 bases at V and 7 bases at J, with 14 bases in the middle. Germline CDR1 is SGHTA and CDR2 is FQGTGA. The CDR3 length is 13 residues. The CDR3 DNA is TGTGCCAGCAGCTCGACTGTTCCGGGGGAGCAGTACTTC. It is translated as CASSSTVPGEQYF.

This sequence joins TRBV5-1 and TRBJ2-5; weak D call: TRBD1 (6 bases). The CDR3 loop spans 16 amino acids. Germline CDR1 is SGHRS and CDR2 is YFSETQ. V was clipped by 4 bases and J by 2 bases, with 18 bases between them. The CDR3 is CASSPLLKDRQETQYF. The CDR3 nucleotides are TGCGCCAGCAGCCCACTATTAAAGGACAGACAAGAGACCCAGTACTTC.

V gene TRBV7-5 combines with J gene TRBJ2-7; the DNA was not used to check the table's D call, TRBD2. TRBV7-5 is a pseudogene locus. CDR3 length: 13 amino acids. The CDR3 DNA reads TGTGCCAGAAGAGGCGGGAGACCCTACGAGCAGTACTTC. Protein product: CARRGGRPYEQYF.

This clone was counted a single time. The V call is TRBV27, the J call TRBJ1-2; a possible D gene is TRBD1 (6 bases). Germline V gives CDR1 MNHEY, CDR2 SMNVEV (reference sequence). The CDR3 runs to 16 residues. V gave up 0 bases and J gave up 4 bases, with 15 bases separating them. As DNA, the CDR3 is TGTGCCAGCAGTTTATCGTGGGGGGGCGGCGTCTATGGCTACACCTTC. The encoded protein is CASSLSWGGGVYGYTF.

The chain employs TRBV5-4 and TRBJ2-3, with D perhaps matching TRBD2 (6 bases). Germline V gene sequence: CDR1 SGHNT, CDR2 YYREEE (reference sequence). CDR3 size: 14 residues. V was cut by 0 bases and J by 1 base, with 6 bases left in between. CDR3: CASSLASGTDTQYF. In DNA, the CDR3 is TGTGCCAGCAGCTTGGCTAGCGGCACAGATACGCAGTATTTT.

The chain carries TRBV19 and TRBJ2-7; 7 bases map to TRBD2. J was trimmed by 2 bases and V by 5 bases; bases with no gene match: 6. This CDR3 contains 14 residues. Germline V gene data show CDR1 as LNHDA and CDR2 as SQIVND (reference sequence). In DNA form, the CDR3 reads TGTGCCAGTAGTGGAACCGGGACTACCTACGAGCAGTACTTC. Its translation is CASSGTGTTYEQYF.

This clone was recorded once. This sequence joins TRBV30 and TRBJ2-5; D may be TRBD2 (5 bases). Germline assignment: CDR1 GTSNPN and CDR2 SVGIG (reference sequence). The CDR3 runs to 14 residues. Trimming left V 0 bases short and J 2 bases short, with 10 bases between. The CDR3 protein is CAWSVGEWQETQYF. CDR3 bases: TGTGCCTGGAGTGTCGGGGAGTGGCAAGAGACCCAGTACTTC. The entire variable domain, with the rest obtained from reference TRBV30 and TRBJ2-5, is as follows: SQTIHQWPATLVQPVGSPLSLECTVEGTSNPNLYWYRQAAGRGLQLLFYSVGIGQISSEVPQNLSASRPQDRQFILSSKKLLLSDSGFYLCAWSVGEWQETQYFGPGTRLLVL.

The chain joins TRBV19 to TRBJ2-7, with D possibly being TRBD1 (5 bases). There are 15 residues in the CDR3. V dropped 4 bases and J dropped 0 bases, with 13 bases sitting between them. Germline V lookup: CDR1 LNHDA, CDR2 SQIVND (reference sequence). The CDR3 spells CASSSWGRSSYEQYF. In nucleotides, the CDR3 is TGTGCCAGTAGTAGTTGGGGCAGGAGCTCCTACGAGCAGTACTTC. Complete variable domain (other parts from reference TRBV19 and TRBJ2-7): DGGITQSPKYLFRKEGQNVTLSCEQNLNHDAMYWYRQDPGQGLRLIYYSQIVNDFQKGDIAEGYSVSREKKESFPLTVTSAQKNPTAFYLCASSSWGRSSYEQYFGPGTRLTVT.

The chain has TRBV3-1 (or the pseudogene TRBV3-2) and TRBJ2-3; 7 bases fit TRBD2. V was pared by 3 bases and J by 10 bases, with 4 bases of the junction left unmatched. Per the germline V gene, CDR1 is LGHDT and CDR2 is YNNKEL (reference sequence). This CDR3 is built from 12 residues. DNA for the CDR3: TGTGCCAGCAGCCAGACTAGCTTTGCGCAGTATTTT. Its protein product is CASSQTSFAQYF.

The V and J genes are TRBV5-1 and TRBJ2-3; TRBD1 matches 7 bases. The germline V gene encodes CDR1 SGHRS and CDR2 YFSETQ. The CDR3 is 16 residues long. V lost 0 bases, J lost 4 bases, and 8 bases stayed unmatched. The CDR3 sequence is CASSLATGLSADTQYF. The CDR3 region has the DNA TGCGCCAGCAGCTTGGCGACAGGGCTGTCGGCAGATACGCAGTATTTT.

The CDR3 protein is CASSLEWDTVHEQYF. The CDR3 DNA sequence: TGTGCCAGCAGCCTGGAGTGGGACACCGTCCACGAGCAGTACTTC. The chain uses TRBV6-4 and TRBJ2-7; D perhaps matches TRBD1 (6 bases). V lost 6 bases and J 5 bases, leaving 20 bases between the germline ends. The CDR3 totals 15 residues. Germline V gene lookup returns CDR1 MRHNA and CDR2 SNTAGT.

The genes are TRBV7-9 and TRBJ1-2; D not certain. Trimming removed 5 bases at V and 8 bases at J, with 15 bases between. The CDR3 extends over 13 amino acids. In germline, CDR1 is SEHNR, CDR2 FQNEAQ (reference sequence). CDR3 DNA: TGTGCCAGCAGCCCCCGGAGGGATGGAGGCTACACCTTC. Translation gives CASSPRRDGGYTF.

The chain has TRBV5-1 and TRBJ2-7; D possibly corresponds to TRBD2 (5 bases). V dropped 0 bases and J dropped 5 bases, with 12 bases sitting between them. Germline V CDR1 and CDR2: SGHRS, YFSETQ. The CDR3 spans 14 residues. The CDR3 DNA is TGCGCCAGCAGCTTGGGAGGGTTTAGGGACGAGCAGTACTTC. Amino acids: CASSLGGFRDEQYF.

V usage is TRBV11-1 and J usage is TRBJ1-1; no firm D call. Looked up from germline, CDR1 is SGHAT and CDR2 is FQDESV (reference sequence). V was clipped by 5 bases and J by 4 bases, with 11 bases between them. CDR3 length: 13 amino acids. The CDR3, as DNA: TGTGCCAGCAGCCCACAAGCTAGCACTGAAGCTTTCTTT. This encodes CASSPQASTEAFF.

The genes are TRBV9 and TRBJ1-2; D is unresolved. This CDR3 is 13 amino acids long. The V and J ends lost 2 bases and 5 bases respectively, with 10 bases between them. Germline CDR1 reads SGDLS; CDR2 reads YYNGEE. In nucleotides, the CDR3 is TGTGCCAGCAGCGTCCGGGAATCTTATGGCTACACCTTC. Protein sequence: CASSVRESYGYTF.

V gene TRBV12-3 or TRBV12-4 combines with J gene TRBJ1-2; D gene unclear. This CDR3 has 13 residues. V was shortened by 1 base and J by 8 bases, with 11 bases between the two germline ends. CDR3 nucleotides: TGTGCCAGCAGTTTAGGGCAGTACAGAGGCTACACCTTC. This sequence encodes CASSLGQYRGYTF.